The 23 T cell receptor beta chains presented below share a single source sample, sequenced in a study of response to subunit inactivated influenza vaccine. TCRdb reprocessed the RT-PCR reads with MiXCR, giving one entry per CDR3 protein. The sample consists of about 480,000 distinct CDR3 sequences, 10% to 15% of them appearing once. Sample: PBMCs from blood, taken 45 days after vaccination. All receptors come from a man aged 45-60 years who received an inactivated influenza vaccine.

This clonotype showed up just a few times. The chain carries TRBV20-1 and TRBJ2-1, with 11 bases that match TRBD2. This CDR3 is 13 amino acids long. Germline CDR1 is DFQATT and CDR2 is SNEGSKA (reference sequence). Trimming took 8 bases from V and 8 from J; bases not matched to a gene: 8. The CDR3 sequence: CSQRFSGRDEQFF. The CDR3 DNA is TGCAGTCAAAGATTTAGCGGGAGGGATGAGCAGTTCTTC.

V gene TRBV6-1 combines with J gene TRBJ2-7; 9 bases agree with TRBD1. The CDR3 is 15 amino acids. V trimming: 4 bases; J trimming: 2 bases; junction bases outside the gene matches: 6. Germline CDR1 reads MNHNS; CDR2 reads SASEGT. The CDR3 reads CASSAGQGRTYEQYF. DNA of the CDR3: TGTGCCAGCAGTGCCGGACAGGGGCGTACCTACGAGCAGTACTTC.

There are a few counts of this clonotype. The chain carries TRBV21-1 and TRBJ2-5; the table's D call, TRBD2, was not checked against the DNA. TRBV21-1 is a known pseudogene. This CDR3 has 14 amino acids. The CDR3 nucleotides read TGTGCCAGCAGCATGGACTCTAGGGTGGTGACCCAGTACTTC. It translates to CASSMDSRVVTQYF.

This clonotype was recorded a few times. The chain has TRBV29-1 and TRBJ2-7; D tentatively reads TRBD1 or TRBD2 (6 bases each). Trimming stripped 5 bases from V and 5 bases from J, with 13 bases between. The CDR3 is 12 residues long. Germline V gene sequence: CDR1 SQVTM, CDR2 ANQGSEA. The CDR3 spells CSVLGGPHEQYF. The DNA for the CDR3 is TGCAGCGTTTTGGGGGGCCCCCACGAGCAGTACTTC.

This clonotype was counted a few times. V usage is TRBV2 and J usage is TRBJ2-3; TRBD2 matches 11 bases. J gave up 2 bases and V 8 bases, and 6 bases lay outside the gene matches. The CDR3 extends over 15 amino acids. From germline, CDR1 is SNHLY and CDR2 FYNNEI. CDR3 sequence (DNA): TGTGCCAGCCGATCGACTAGCGGGGACACAGATACGCAGTATTTT. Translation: CASRSTSGDTDTQYF. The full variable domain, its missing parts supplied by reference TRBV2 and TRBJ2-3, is EPEVTQTPSHQVTQMGQEVILRCVPISNHLYFYWYRQILGQKVEFLVSFYNNEISEKSEIFDDQFSVERPDGSNFTLKIRSTKLEDSAMYFCASRSTSGDTDTQYFGPGTRLTVL.

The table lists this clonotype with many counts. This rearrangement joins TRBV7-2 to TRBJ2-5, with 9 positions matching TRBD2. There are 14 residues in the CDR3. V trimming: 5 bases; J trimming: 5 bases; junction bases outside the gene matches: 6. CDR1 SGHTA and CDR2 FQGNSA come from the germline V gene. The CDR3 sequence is CASSPGLAGETQYF. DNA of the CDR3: TGTGCCAGCAGCCCGGGACTAGCCGGGGAGACCCAGTACTTC. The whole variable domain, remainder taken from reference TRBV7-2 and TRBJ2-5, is GAGVSQSPSNKVTEKGKDVELRCDPISGHTALYWYRQSLGQGLEFLIYFQGNSAPDKSGLPSDRFSAERTGGSVSTLTIQRTQQEDSAVYLCASSPGLAGETQYFGPGTRLLVL.

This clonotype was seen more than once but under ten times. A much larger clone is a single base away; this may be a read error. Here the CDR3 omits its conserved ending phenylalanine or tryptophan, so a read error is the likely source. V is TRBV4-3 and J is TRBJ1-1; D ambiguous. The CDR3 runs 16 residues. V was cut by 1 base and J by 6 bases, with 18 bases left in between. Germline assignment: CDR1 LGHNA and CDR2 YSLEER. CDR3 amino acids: CASSQGLAAGLAEAFL. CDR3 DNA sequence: TGCGCCAGCAGCCAAGGGCTCGCGGCGGGTCTCGCTGAAGCTTTCCTT.

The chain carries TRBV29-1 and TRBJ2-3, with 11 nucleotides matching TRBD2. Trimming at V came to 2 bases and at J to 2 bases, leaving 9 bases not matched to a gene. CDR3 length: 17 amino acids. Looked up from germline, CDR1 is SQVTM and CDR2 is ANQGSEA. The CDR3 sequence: CSVEFSSGGKNTDTQYF. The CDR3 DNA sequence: TGCAGCGTTGAATTTTCTAGCGGGGGGAAAAACACAGATACGCAGTATTTT.

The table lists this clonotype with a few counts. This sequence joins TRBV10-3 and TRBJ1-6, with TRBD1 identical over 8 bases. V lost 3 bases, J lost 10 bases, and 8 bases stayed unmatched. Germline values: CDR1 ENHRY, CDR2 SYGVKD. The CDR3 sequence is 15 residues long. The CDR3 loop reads CAISDGQGMNSPLHF. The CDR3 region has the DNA TGTGCCATCAGTGACGGACAGGGAATGAACTCACCCCTCCACTTT.

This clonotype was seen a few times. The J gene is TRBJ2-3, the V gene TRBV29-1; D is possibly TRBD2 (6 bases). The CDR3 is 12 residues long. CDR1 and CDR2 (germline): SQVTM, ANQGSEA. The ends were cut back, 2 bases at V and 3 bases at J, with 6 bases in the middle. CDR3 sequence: CSVERGTDTQYF. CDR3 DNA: TGCAGCGTTGAACGGGGGACAGATACGCAGTATTTT.

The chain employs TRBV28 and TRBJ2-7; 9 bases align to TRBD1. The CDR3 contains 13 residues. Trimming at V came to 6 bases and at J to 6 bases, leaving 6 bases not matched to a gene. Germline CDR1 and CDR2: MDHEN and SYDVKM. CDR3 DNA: TGTGCCAGCAGATCGGACAGGGGAATCGAGCAGTACTTC. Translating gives CASRSDRGIEQYF.

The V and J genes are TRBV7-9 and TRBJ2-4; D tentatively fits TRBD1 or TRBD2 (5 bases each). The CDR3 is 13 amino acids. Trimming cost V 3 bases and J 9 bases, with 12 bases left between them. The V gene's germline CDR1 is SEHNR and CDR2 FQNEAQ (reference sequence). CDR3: CASSFPGSAIQYF. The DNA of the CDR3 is TGTGCCAGCAGCTTCCCAGGGAGCGCCATTCAGTACTTC.

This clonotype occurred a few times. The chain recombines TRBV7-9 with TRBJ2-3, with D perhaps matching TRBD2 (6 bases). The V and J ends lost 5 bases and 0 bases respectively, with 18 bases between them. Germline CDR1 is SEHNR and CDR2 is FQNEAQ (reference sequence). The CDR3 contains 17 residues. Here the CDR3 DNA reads TGTGCCAGCAGCCCGCTCGTGGGGGGATTAAGCACAGATACGCAGTATTTT. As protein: CASSPLVGGLSTDTQYF.

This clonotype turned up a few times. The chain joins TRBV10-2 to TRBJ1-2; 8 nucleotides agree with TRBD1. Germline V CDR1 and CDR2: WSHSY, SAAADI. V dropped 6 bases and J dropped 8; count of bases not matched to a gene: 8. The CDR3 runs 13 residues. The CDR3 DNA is TGCGCCAGCAGGGATGACAGGGGCGGCGGCTACACCTTC. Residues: CASRDDRGGGYTF.

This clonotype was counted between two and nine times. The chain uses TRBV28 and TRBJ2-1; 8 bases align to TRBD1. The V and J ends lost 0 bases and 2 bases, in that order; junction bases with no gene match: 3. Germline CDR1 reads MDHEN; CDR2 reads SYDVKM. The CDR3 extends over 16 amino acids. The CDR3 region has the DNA TGTGCCAGCAGTTTATGGCAGGGGGCCCCCTACAATGAGCAGTTCTTC. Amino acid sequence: CASSLWQGAPYNEQFF.

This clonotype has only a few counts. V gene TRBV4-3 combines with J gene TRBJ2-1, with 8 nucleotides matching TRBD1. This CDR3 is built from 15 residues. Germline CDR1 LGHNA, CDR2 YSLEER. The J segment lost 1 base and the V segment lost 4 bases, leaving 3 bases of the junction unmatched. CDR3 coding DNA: TGCGCCAGCAGCCCGTGGACAGGGTCCTACAATGAGCAGTTCTTC. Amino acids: CASSPWTGSYNEQFF.

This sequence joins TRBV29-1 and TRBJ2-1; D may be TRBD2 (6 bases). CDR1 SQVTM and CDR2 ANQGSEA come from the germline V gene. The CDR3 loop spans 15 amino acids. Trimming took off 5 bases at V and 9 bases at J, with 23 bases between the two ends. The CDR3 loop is CSVPPGTPSWTEQFF. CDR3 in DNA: TGCAGCGTTCCCCCCGGGACTCCAAGCTGGACTGAGCAGTTCTTC.

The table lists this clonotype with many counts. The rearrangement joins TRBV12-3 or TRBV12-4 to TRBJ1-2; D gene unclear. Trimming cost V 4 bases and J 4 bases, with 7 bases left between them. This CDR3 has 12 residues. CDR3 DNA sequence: TGTGCCAGCAGTTCCCTCAGCTATGGCTACACCTTC. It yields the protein CASSSLSYGYTF.

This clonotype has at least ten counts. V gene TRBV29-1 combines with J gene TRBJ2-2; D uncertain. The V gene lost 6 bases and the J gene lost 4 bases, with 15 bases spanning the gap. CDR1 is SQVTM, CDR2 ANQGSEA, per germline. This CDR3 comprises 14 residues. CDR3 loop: CSVPLQSPTGELFF. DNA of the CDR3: TGCAGCGTCCCCCTCCAAAGCCCCACCGGGGAGCTGTTTTTT.

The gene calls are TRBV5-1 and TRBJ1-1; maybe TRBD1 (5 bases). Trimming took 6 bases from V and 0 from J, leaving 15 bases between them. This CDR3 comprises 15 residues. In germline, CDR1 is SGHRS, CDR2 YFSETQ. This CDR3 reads CASTLTASMNTEAFF. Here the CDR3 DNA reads TGCGCCAGCACCCTGACAGCTTCAATGAACACTGAAGCTTTCTTT.

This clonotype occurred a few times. The CDR3: CATSDLAGGGQYF. CDR3 sequence (DNA): TGTGCCACCAGTGATTTAGCTGGTGGGGGCCAGTACTTC. The V call is TRBV24-1, the J call TRBJ2-7, with D possibly TRBD1 on 6 matching bases. Germline CDR1 KGHDR, CDR2 SFDVKD. The V gene lost 1 base and the J gene lost 10 bases, with 13 bases spanning the gap. CDR3 length: 13 residues.

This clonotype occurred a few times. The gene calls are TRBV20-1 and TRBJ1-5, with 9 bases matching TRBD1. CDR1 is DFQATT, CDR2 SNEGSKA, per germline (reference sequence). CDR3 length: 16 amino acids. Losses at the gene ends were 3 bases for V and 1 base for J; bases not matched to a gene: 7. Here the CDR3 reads CSARVGQGLSNQPQHF. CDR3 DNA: TGCAGTGCTAGGGTGGGACAGGGATTGAGCAATCAGCCCCAGCATTTT.

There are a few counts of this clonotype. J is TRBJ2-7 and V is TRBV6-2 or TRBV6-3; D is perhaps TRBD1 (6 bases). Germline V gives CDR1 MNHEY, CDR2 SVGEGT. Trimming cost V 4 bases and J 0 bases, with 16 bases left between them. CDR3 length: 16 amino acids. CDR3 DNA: TGTGCCAGCAGTTTCGTCTTGCCAGGGGACTCCTACGAGCAGTACTTC. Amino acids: CASSFVLPGDSYEQYF.